This T cell receptor (beta chain) is from a study of blood T cell repertoires in COVID-19. Clones were read by immunoSEQ multiplex PCR, and TCRdb kept only the in-frame ones, dropping some. The profile shows around 230,000 clones, just under 85% of them singletons. Per germline, CDR1 SGHAT and CDR2 FQNNGV. This CDR3 contains 15 residues. V was cut by 6 bases and J by 7 bases, with 22 bases left in between. The clonotype originates from a man in his forties who had recovered from COVID-19. The gene calls are TRBV11-2 and TRBJ2-7; TRBD2 might be the D (6 bases). Input material: PBMCs or T cells enriched from blood (not recorded which). CDR3 in DNA: TGTGCCAGCAGAGCTCGTAATAGCGGCGAGGGGGAGCAGTACTTC. This encodes CASRARNSGEGEQYF.